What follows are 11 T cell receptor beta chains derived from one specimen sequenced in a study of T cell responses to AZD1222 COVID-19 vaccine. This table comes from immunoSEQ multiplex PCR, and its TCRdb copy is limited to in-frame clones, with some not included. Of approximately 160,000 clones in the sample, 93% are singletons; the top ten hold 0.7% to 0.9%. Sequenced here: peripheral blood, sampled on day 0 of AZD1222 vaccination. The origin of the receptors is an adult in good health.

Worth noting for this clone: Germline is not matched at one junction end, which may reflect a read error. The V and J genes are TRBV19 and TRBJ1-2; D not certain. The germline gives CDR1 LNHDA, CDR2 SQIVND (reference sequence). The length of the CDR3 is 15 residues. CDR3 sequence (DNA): TGTGCCAGTAGTCTCTTAGTAATGAAAGACTACGGCTACACCTTC. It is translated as CASSLLVMKDYGYTF.

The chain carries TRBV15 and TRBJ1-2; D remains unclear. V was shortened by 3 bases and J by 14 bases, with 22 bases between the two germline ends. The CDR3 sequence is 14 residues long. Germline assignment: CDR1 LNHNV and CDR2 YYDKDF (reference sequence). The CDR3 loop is CATSSVDFVDRRTF. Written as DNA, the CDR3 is TGTGCCACCAGCAGTGTGGACTTCGTTGACCGTAGGACCTTC.

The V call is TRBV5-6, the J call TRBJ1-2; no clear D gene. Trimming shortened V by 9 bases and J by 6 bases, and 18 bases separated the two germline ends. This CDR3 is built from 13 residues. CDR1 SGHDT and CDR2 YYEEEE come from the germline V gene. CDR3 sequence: CATSDLSDHGYTF. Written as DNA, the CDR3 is TGTGCCACCTCAGACCTGTCGGATCATGGCTACACCTTC.

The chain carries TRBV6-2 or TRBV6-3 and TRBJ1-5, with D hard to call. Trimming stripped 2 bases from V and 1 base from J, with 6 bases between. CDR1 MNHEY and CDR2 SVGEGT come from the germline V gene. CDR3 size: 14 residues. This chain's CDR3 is CASSYVNSNQPQHF. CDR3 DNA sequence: TGTGCCAGCAGTTACGTGAACAGCAATCAGCCCCAGCATTTT.

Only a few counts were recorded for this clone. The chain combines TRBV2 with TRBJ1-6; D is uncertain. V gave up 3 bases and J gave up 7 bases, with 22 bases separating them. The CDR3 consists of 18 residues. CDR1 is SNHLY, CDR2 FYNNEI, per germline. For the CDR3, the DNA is TGTGCCAGCAGTGATCTTAGTTGGGAGTCGGCCATGAATTCACCCCTCCACTTT. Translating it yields CASSDLSWESAMNSPLHF. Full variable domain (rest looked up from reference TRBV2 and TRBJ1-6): EPEVTQTPSHQVTQMGQEVILRCVPISNHLYFYWYRQILGQKVEFLVSFYNNEISEKSEIFDDQFSVERPDGSNFTLKIRSTKLEDSAMYFCASSDLSWESAMNSPLHFGNGTRLTVT.

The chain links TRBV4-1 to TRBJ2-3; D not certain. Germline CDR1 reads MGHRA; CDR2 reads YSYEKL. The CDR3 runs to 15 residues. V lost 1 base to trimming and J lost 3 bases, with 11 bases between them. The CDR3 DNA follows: TGCGCCAGCAGCCAAGTTAGGGTTAGGACAGATACGCAGTATTTT. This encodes CASSQVRVRTDTQYF.

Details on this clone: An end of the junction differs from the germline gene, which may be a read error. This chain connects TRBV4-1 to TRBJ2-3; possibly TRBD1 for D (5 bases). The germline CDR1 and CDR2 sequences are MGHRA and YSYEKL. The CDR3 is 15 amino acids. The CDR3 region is CASSQIFQGTYTQYF. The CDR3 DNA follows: TGCGCCAGCAGCCAAATTTTCCAGGGCACATATACGCAGTATTTT.

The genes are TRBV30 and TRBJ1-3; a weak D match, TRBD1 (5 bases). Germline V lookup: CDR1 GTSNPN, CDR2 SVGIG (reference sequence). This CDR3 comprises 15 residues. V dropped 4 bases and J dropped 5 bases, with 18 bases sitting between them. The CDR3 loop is CAWTFPAGVRNTIYF. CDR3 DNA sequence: TGTGCCTGGACCTTCCCCGCGGGGGTCAGAAACACCATATATTTT.

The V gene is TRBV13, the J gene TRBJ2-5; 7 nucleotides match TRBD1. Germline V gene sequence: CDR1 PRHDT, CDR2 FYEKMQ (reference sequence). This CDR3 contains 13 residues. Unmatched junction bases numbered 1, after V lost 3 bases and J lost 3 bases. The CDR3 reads CASSFDREETQYF. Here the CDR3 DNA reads TGTGCCAGCAGCTTCGACAGGGAAGAGACCCAGTACTTC.

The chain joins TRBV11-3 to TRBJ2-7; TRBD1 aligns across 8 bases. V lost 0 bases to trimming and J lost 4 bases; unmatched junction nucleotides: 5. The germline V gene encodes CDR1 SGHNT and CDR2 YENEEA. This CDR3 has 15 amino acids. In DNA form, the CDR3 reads TGTGCCAGCAGCTTAGAGGCAGGGGGCGAATACGAGCAGTACTTC. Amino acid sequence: CASSLEAGGEYEQYF.

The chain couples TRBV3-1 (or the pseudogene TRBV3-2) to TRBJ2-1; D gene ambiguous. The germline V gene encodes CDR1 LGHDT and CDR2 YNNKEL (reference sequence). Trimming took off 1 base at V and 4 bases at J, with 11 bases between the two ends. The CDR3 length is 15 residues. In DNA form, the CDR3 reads TGTGCCAGCAGCCAAGCCCCCCCGCTATACAATGAGCAGTTCTTC. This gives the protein CASSQAPPLYNEQFF.